This T cell receptor beta chain was recovered during a study of beta chain features in type 1 diabetes. In the study overall: Cell yields, age and gender were similar between patients and healthy donors.

Reverse transcribing all isolated RNA meant expressed TCRB transcripts were sequenced. The read count averaged around 3.6 million across naive, central memory and regulatory T cell samples. Here immunoSEQ multiplex PCR was the method, and the copy in TCRdb shows in-frame clones only, minus some. The data show around 500,000 clones, about an eighth seen once. V lost 6 bases and J 8 bases, leaving 8 bases between the germline ends. CDR3 size: 11 residues. In germline, CDR1 is SNHLY, CDR2 FYNNEI. As for this clone: Its antigen is unknown.

Notes on the study in general: Within the patient group, naive, central memory and Treg TCRB repertoires appeared more similar to each other than within healthy donors.

The chain joins TRBV2 to TRBJ2-4; D ambiguous. The sequence was collected from a young woman in good health. Sequencing used naive CD4+ T cells from blood. The CDR3, as DNA: TGTGCCAGCAGGGGGTGGGACATTCAGTACTTC. Translation: CASRGWDIQYF.